The 21 T cell receptor beta chains below all came from one sample that was sequenced in a study of cytomegalovirus exposure and HLA in healthy donors. PCR used 60 Vbeta primers and 13 Jbeta primers. Sequenced by immunoSEQ multiplex PCR; TCRdb stores in-frame clones only, minus some. Counted here are about 200,000 clones, approximately 85% occurring once; the ten biggest clones make up 2.7%. The source material was PBMCs. The origin of the receptors is a woman aged 40-49 years in good health and CMV-seronegative.

V usage is TRBV6-5 and J usage is TRBJ2-1; the D gene is possibly TRBD2 (6 bases). CDR1 and CDR2 (germline): MNHEY, SVGAGI. Between the trimmed V and J ends, which lost 6 bases and 0 bases, there was a span of 12 bases. The CDR3 has 15 residues. The CDR3 DNA is TGTGCCAGCAGCGGGAGCCCGAGCTCCTACAATGAGCAGTTCTTC. Translation gives CASSGSPSSYNEQFF.

This chain links TRBV5-6 with TRBJ2-1; 10 bases align to TRBD2. V lost 6 bases, J lost 1 base, and 13 bases stayed unmatched. The CDR3 has 18 amino acids. Germline V gene data show CDR1 as SGHDT and CDR2 as YYEEEE. CDR3 in DNA: TGTGCCAGCAAGGCCGGAGCTAGCGGGAGCGGTTCCTACAATGAGCAGTTCTTC. It yields the protein CASKAGASGSGSYNEQFF.

The chain links TRBV29-1 to TRBJ2-1; TRBD2 agrees at 12 bases. The CDR3 runs 18 residues. CDR1 is SQVTM and CDR2 is ANQGSEA in the germline V gene. The V segment lost 7 bases and the J segment 0 bases; nucleotides outside the gene matches: 13. The CDR3 sequence: CSGLAGGPSLVSYNEQFF. In DNA, the CDR3 is TGCAGCGGTCTAGCGGGAGGGCCCTCTTTAGTCTCCTACAATGAGCAGTTCTTC.

V and J are TRBV7-9 and TRBJ1-4; no clear D gene. This CDR3 spans 15 amino acids. CDR1 is SEHNR, CDR2 FQNEAQ, per germline (reference sequence). The V end was cut by 5 bases, the J end by 4 bases, with 14 bases between. In DNA, the CDR3 is TGTGCCAGCAGCGCGGCCGCCTCCCGTAATGAAAAACTGTTTTTT. Translating gives CASSAAASRNEKLFF. The full variable domain, with the rest looked up from reference TRBV7-9 and TRBJ1-4, is DTGVSQNPRHKITKRGQNVTFRCDPISEHNRLYWYRQTLGQGPEFLTYFQNEAQLEKSRLLSDRFSAERPKGSFSTLEIQRTEQGDSAMYLCASSAAASRNEKLFFGSGTQLSVL.

This clone appeared a few times. This chain joins TRBV30 and TRBJ2-7, with TRBD2 matching 8 bases. The CDR3 contains 13 residues. With 3 bases clipped from V and 3 bases from J, the junction kept 4 bases outside the gene matches. Germline CDR1 GTSNPN, CDR2 SVGIG (reference sequence). CDR3 loop: CAWREREYYEQYF. CDR3 sequence (DNA): TGTGCCTGGAGAGAGCGGGAGTACTACGAGCAGTACTTC.

The chain uses TRBV30 and TRBJ1-1; a weak D match, TRBD1 (5 bases). In germline, CDR1 is GTSNPN, CDR2 SVGIG (reference sequence). Trimming removed 0 bases from V and 4 bases from J, with 12 bases in between. The CDR3 totals 14 residues. CDR3 coding DNA: TGTGCCTGGAGTGTGGGACTGGCGGGCACTGAAGCTTTCTTT. Translated, it gives CAWSVGLAGTEAFF.

V gene TRBV15 combines with J gene TRBJ1-5; D gene uncertain. This CDR3 contains 16 residues. The germline V gene encodes CDR1 LNHNV and CDR2 YYDKDF (reference sequence). V lost 5 bases and J 0 bases, leaving 14 bases between the germline ends. DNA for the CDR3: TGTGCCACCAGCCTCATACGAGGAAATAGCAATCAGCCCCAGCATTTT. Translation: CATSLIRGNSNQPQHF. Using reference TRBV15 and TRBJ1-5 for the parts outside the CDR3, the full variable domain is DAMVIQNPRYQVTQFGKPVTLSCSQTLNHNVMYWYQQKSSQAPKLLFHYYDKDFNNEADTPDNFQSRRPNTSFCFLDIRSPGLGDTAMYLCATSLIRGNSNQPQHFGDGTRLSIL.

This clone was seen a few times. The chain's CDR3 is CASSLPPGSTYNEQFF. CDR3 DNA sequence: TGTGCCAGCAGCTTACCGCCGGGATCCACCTACAATGAGCAGTTCTTC. This rearrangement joins TRBV7-3 to TRBJ2-1; tentatively, D is TRBD2 (5 bases). Germline values: CDR1 SGHTA, CDR2 FQGTGA. This CDR3 has 16 amino acids. V dropped 2 bases and J dropped 2 bases, with 13 bases sitting between them.

The table lists this clone with a few counts. The rearrangement joins TRBV10-3 to TRBJ2-7, with 7 bases identical to TRBD1. CDR3 length: 14 amino acids. The V gene's germline CDR1 is ENHRY and CDR2 SYGVKD. After removal of 8 bases from V and 0 bases from J, the junction contained 7 bases not matched to a gene. The CDR3 here is CAIGRQGSSYEQYF. The CDR3, as DNA: TGTGCCATCGGAAGACAGGGATCCTCCTACGAGCAGTACTTC.

This rearrangement joins TRBV18 to TRBJ2-2; weak D call: TRBD2 (5 bases). V shed 1 base and J shed 1 base, with 7 bases lying between them. The CDR3 is 15 residues long. CDR1 KGHSH and CDR2 LQKENI come from the germline V gene. The CDR3 DNA is TGTGCCAGCTCACCACGCCGGGAGAACACCGGGGAGCTGTTTTTT. Translation gives CASSPRRENTGELFF.

The V call is TRBV9, the J call TRBJ1-3; D is uncertain. This CDR3 spans 13 amino acids. Between the trimmed V and J ends, which lost 0 bases and 4 bases, there was a span of 5 bases. Germline V lookup: CDR1 SGDLS, CDR2 YYNGEE. This chain's CDR3 is CASSVGEGNTIYF. CDR3 in DNA: TGTGCCAGCAGCGTAGGGGAGGGAAACACCATATATTTT.

The chain's CDR3 is CASSADRGFPDTQYF. The CDR3 DNA follows: TGTGCCAGCAGTGCAGACAGGGGGTTTCCAGATACGCAGTATTTT. This chain uses TRBV6-1 with TRBJ2-3, with 9 nucleotides matching TRBD1. Trimming took 4 bases from V and 4 from J; bases not matched to a gene: 6. The CDR3 length is 15 residues. Germline V gene lookup returns CDR1 MNHNS and CDR2 SASEGT.

The rearrangement joins TRBV18 to TRBJ2-7; 8 bases align to TRBD2. V trimming: 2 bases; J trimming: 7 bases; junction bases outside the gene matches: 7. Germline V CDR1 and CDR2: KGHSH, LQKENI. There are 14 residues in the CDR3. The CDR3: CASSPDASGYEQYF. CDR3 bases: TGTGCCAGCTCACCAGATGCTAGCGGGTATGAGCAGTACTTC.

This rearrangement joins TRBV5-6 to TRBJ2-1, with D unclear. Germline V lookup: CDR1 SGHDT, CDR2 YYEEEE. The ends were cut back, 0 bases at V and 9 bases at J, with 10 bases in the middle. This CDR3 is built from 13 residues. Here the CDR3 reads CASSLANWAEQFF. The CDR3 nucleotides are TGTGCCAGCAGCTTGGCTAACTGGGCTGAGCAGTTCTTC.

J is TRBJ2-7 and V is TRBV7-2; 11 bases fit TRBD2. The germline V gene encodes CDR1 SGHTA and CDR2 FQGNSA. The CDR3 is 18 amino acids. Germline trimming cut 2 bases from V and 1 base from J; bases unmatched to any gene: 10. The CDR3 sequence is CASSLRGLAGGPSYEQYF. In DNA form, the CDR3 reads TGTGCCAGCAGCTTAAGGGGCCTAGCGGGGGGCCCATCCTACGAGCAGTACTTC.

V is TRBV30 and J is TRBJ2-7; TRBD2 aligns across 7 bases. Germline trimming cut 5 bases from V and 0 bases from J; bases unmatched to any gene: 10. The CDR3 sequence is 15 residues long. In germline, CDR1 is GTSNPN, CDR2 SVGIG (reference sequence). DNA of the CDR3: TGTGCCTGGGGCCCCACACTAGCGAGCTCCTACGAGCAGTACTTC. Residues: CAWGPTLASSYEQYF.

The chain combines TRBV27 with TRBJ2-7, with TRBD1 as a possible D gene (6 bases). Germline loops: CDR1 MNHEY, CDR2 SMNVEV (reference sequence). The CDR3 has 13 amino acids. Trimming stripped 3 bases from V and 3 bases from J, with 9 bases between. The CDR3 DNA sequence: TGTGCCAGCAGTTTCGGACAGCTCTACGAGCAGTACTTC. Translated, it gives CASSFGQLYEQYF.

The rearrangement links TRBV13 to TRBJ2-7; TRBD1 matches 9 bases. The CDR3 spans 14 residues. V lost 5 bases to trimming and J lost 3 bases; unmatched junction nucleotides: 5. The germline CDR1 and CDR2 sequences are PRHDT and FYEKMQ (reference sequence). The CDR3 nucleotides are TGTGCCAGCAGCACGGGACAGGGCCTCTACGAGCAGTACTTC. This encodes CASSTGQGLYEQYF. Full variable domain (remainder filled in from reference TRBV13 and TRBJ2-7): AAGVIQSPRHLIKEKRETATLKCYPIPRHDTVYWYQQGPGQDPQFLISFYEKMQSDKGSIPDRFSAQQFSDYHSELNMSSLELGDSALYFCASSTGQGLYEQYFGPGTRLTVT.

V gene TRBV28 combines with J gene TRBJ2-3, with D perhaps matching TRBD2 (6 bases). The CDR3 extends over 11 amino acids. V lost 5 bases to trimming and J lost 13 bases, with 13 bases between them. Looked up from germline, CDR1 is MDHEN and CDR2 is SYDVKM. The CDR3, as DNA: TGTGCCAGCAGTGTCGGGACTCCCGAGTATTTT. It yields the protein CASSVGTPEYF.

This clone was counted once. The V and J genes are TRBV30 and TRBJ2-7, with 12 bases that match TRBD2. The CDR3 runs to 14 residues. After removal of 1 base from V and 7 bases from J, the junction contained 5 bases not matched to a gene. Looked up from germline, CDR1 is GTSNPN and CDR2 is SVGIG (reference sequence). Here the CDR3 reads CAWSELAGGTEQYF. CDR3 in DNA: TGTGCCTGGAGTGAGCTAGCGGGAGGGACGGAGCAGTACTTC.

By its share, this clone is large. Additional DNA sequences in this sample encode the identical CDR3. The chain links TRBV4-2 to TRBJ1-1; 9 nucleotides agree with TRBD1. The germline V gene encodes CDR1 LGHNA and CDR2 YNFKEQ. Trimming took 2 bases from V and 5 from J; bases not matched to a gene: 12. The CDR3 consists of 17 residues. CDR3 DNA: TGTGCCAGCAGCCAAATTACAGGGGGCTCTCCGGGTACTGAAGCTTTCTTT. It encodes CASSQITGGSPGTEAFF.